This T cell receptor beta chain appears in the sequencing data of a study of T cells after yellow fever vaccination. About the study: Preparation of the low-cell-number fractions used SMART-Seq v4 Ultra Low Input. Regarding the study as a whole: Post-booster repertoires again held most primary-vaccination clones (approximately 96% CD4, 88% CD8). Peaking faster, on day 5 versus 15, the secondary response was nonetheless weaker.

Comment on this clonotype: Its target is not known.

One entry per CDR3 protein, called by TCRdb with MiXCR from the 5' RACE reads. Among approximately 160,000 distinct CDR3 sequences listed, about a tenth were seen once. This CDR3 is built from 16 residues. CDR1 is MNHEY, CDR2 SMNVEV, per germline (reference sequence). V lost 5 bases and J 4 bases, leaving 18 bases between the germline ends. The source is a man between 18 and 29 years old who received the YFV17D yellow fever vaccine. Sequenced material: CD8+ T cells sorted from PBMCs, taken 45 days after the yellow fever booster vaccination. The V and J genes are TRBV27 and TRBJ2-1; perhaps TRBD2 as D (6 bases). CDR3 sequence: CASSPLTSSFYNEQFF. The CDR3 DNA reads as TGTGCCAGCAGTCCCCTTACTAGCAGCTTTTACAATGAGCAGTTCTTC.